This TCR beta chain was sequenced in a study of post-analysis software for immune sequencing data. General study findings and limits: Among multiple sclerosis patients, normalized Chao1 diversity was significantly below that of controls. Included in a set of roughly five TRBV segments more frequent in patients than controls were TRBV5-6, TRBV5-1 and TRBV20-1.

The library was made from cDNA and included unique molecular identifiers. TCRdb independently ran MiXCR on the PCR reads; one entry per CDR3 protein. The repertoire consists of under 900,000 distinct CDR3 sequences, with 53% occurring once and the leading ten covering over 4%. This clonotype was seen more than once but under ten times. Its antigen is currently unknown. This CDR3 is 16 amino acids long. V shed 0 bases, J shed 7 bases, and the junction held 9 bases outside the gene matches. Germline CDR1 and CDR2: SGHKS and YYEKEE (reference sequence). The chain couples TRBV5-5 to TRBJ2-3, with TRBD1 identical over 9 bases. Sequenced sample: blood. The receptor's source is a girl aged 10 to 17 with multiple sclerosis. The CDR3 bases are TGTGCCAGCAGCTTGGAAGGGACAGGGAAGGGGAATACGCAGTATTTT. Translating it yields CASSLEGTGKGNTQYF.